Reported below is one T cell receptor (beta chain). The antigen is unknown. The CDR3 runs to 17 residues. The study made its TRB cDNA libraries by 5' RACE, adding UMI labels. Using the 5' RACE reads, TCRdb records one entry per CDR3 protein without DNA. The sample has some 100,000 distinct CDR3 sequences; the top ten hold approximately 0.36%. The entry originates in a study of CXCR3-negative and CXCR3-positive naive CD8 T cells. Study-level points and caveats: Diversity proved comparably high across both naive subsets and much lower in memory CD8+ cells. Surface CD5 matched across naive subsets, and TRB CDR3 properties served to infer TCR strength. More hydrophobic TRB CDR3s occurred in CXCR3-positive than in CXCR3-negative naive cells.

CD45RO-CCR7+CD27+CD95- expression identified naive CD8+ T cells. Sequenced: naive CXCR3+ CD8+ T cells from blood. Subset of the sample: CD45RO-CCR7+CD27+CD95- naive CD8+ T cells expressing CXCR3 (TNR3+). The chain joins TRBV23-1 to TRBJ2-7; TCRdb selects TRBD2, and the lack of DNA leaves this call unchecked. TRBV23-1 is given ORF status, its function remaining uncertain. The TCR originated in a human donor in good health. Some clones in this sample may be carry-over from other donors' samples. This chain's CDR3 is CASSQGTSGETDYEQYF.